Described below is a single T cell receptor beta chain sequence and its context. These data are taken from a study of blood T cell repertoires in COVID-19. Study in general: From the United States, Italy and Spain came samples of acute and convalescent COVID-19. Sources were T cells, B-cell-depleted T cells, or PBMCs; the material itself was cDNA or gDNA.

This CDR3 spans 15 amino acids. Germline CDR1 MNHEY, CDR2 SMNVEV (reference sequence). The junction had 5 bases not matched to a gene; V was cut back by 2 bases and J by 5 bases. In the authors' workflow: From reference gene primer amplification, estimates of nucleated cell counts were derived. Assay used: immunoSEQ multiplex PCR; TCRdb lists only in-frame clones, some missing. The V and J calls and clone size were taken over from that table, and D and trimming were inferred from the DNA. The table has about 170,000 clones, about 85% seen once. The sequence derives from a man in his 60s with acute or convalescent COVID-19. The sequencing sample was made of peripheral blood. This chain joins TRBV27 and TRBJ1-2; 10 bases align to TRBD1. The chain's CDR3 is CASSLNRGQGYGYTF. The CDR3 DNA follows: TGTGCCAGCAGTTTAAATAGGGGACAGGGGTATGGCTACACCTTC.